The 9 T cell receptor beta chains given below trace back to one sample, sequenced in a study of cytomegalovirus exposure and HLA in healthy donors. In the PCR, 60 Vbeta and 13 Jbeta primers were used. Sequencing used immunoSEQ multiplex PCR; TCRdb keeps in-frame clones, though not all of them. This table has around 130,000 clones, around 77% appearing once. The sample consisted of PBMCs. All receptors derive from a man aged 18 to 35 in good health and CMV-seropositive.

The chain couples TRBV5-4 to TRBJ2-1; no clear D gene. This CDR3 is 16 amino acids long. Trimming stripped 4 bases from V and 0 bases from J, with 14 bases between. The germline V gene encodes CDR1 SGHNT and CDR2 YYREEE (reference sequence). The CDR3: CASSLKTRSSYNEQFF. Here the CDR3 DNA reads TGTGCCAGCAGCCTGAAGACGAGGAGCTCCTACAATGAGCAGTTCTTC.

V usage is TRBV10-1 and J usage is TRBJ2-1; 8 bases match TRBD2. This CDR3 spans 16 amino acids. CDR1 and CDR2 from the germline V gene are WNHNN and SYGVQD (reference sequence). Trimming removed 0 bases from V and 2 bases from J; junction bases left unmatched: 3. The CDR3 reads CASSESTGGPYNEQFF. In nucleotides, the CDR3 is TGCGCCAGCAGTGAGTCGACGGGGGGGCCCTACAATGAGCAGTTCTTC.

The chain uses TRBV6-5 and TRBJ2-7; 13 nucleotides agree with TRBD2. This CDR3 spans 15 amino acids. Trimming took 6 bases from V and 3 from J; bases not matched to a gene: 5. Germline assignment: CDR1 MNHEY and CDR2 SVGAGI. The CDR3: CASSPGLAGDYEQYF. In nucleotides, the CDR3 is TGTGCCAGCAGCCCTGGACTAGCGGGGGACTACGAGCAGTACTTC.

This clone was counted a few times. The chain uses TRBV4-2 and TRBJ2-1; D ambiguous. This CDR3 has 15 amino acids. Germline CDR1 and CDR2: LGHNA and YNFKEQ. Trimming removed 0 bases at V and 2 bases at J, with 8 bases between. CDR3 sequence: CASSQEKQPYNEQFF. The CDR3 DNA reads as TGTGCCAGCAGCCAAGAGAAACAGCCCTACAATGAGCAGTTCTTC.

As concerns this clone: The junction departs from the called germline gene at one end, perhaps through a read error. The CDR3 nucleotides are TGTTCCAGCGGACAAACCACAGATACGCAGTATTTT. Amino acid sequence: CSSGQTTDTQYF. The chain employs TRBV7-9 and TRBJ2-3, with D perhaps assigned TRBD1 or TRBD2 (5 bases each). CDR3 length: 12 residues. CDR1 is SEHNR and CDR2 is FQNEAQ in the germline V gene (reference sequence).

This clone was seen only a few times. The chain joins TRBV7-2 to TRBJ2-3; D gene uncertain. Per the germline V gene, CDR1 is SGHTA and CDR2 is FQGNSA. V lost 2 bases and J lost 2, with 8 bases in between. The CDR3 is 14 amino acids. CDR3: CASSLLGSTDTQYF. In DNA form, the CDR3 reads TGTGCCAGCAGCTTACTAGGATCCACAGATACGCAGTATTTT.

The chain links TRBV28 to TRBJ1-2, with D perhaps matching TRBD1 (6 bases). The CDR3 consists of 12 residues. CDR1 is MDHEN and CDR2 is SYDVKM in the germline V gene. The V and J ends lost 6 bases and 4 bases respectively, with 9 bases between them. The CDR3, as DNA: TGTGCCAGCAGGAGGGGGGGCTATGGCTACACCTTC. Protein product: CASRRGGYGYTF.

The count of this clone is one. V and J are TRBV7-9 and TRBJ1-5, with TRBD1 identical over 8 bases. Trimming cost V 8 bases and J 2 bases; bases outside gene matches: 8. The germline gives CDR1 SEHNR, CDR2 FQNEAQ (reference sequence). The length of the CDR3 is 15 residues. The CDR3 DNA is TGTGCCAGCGGACAACAGGGGGAAGGCAATCAGCCCCAGCATTTT. Translating gives CASGQQGEGNQPQHF.

The CDR3 region has the DNA TGTGCCAGCAGCTTGGGTTGGGGGGGATCATTGCATGGCTACACCTTC. This translates into CASSLGWGGSLHGYTF. The genes are TRBV5-6 and TRBJ1-2; D perhaps matches TRBD1 (5 bases). Looked up from germline, CDR1 is SGHDT and CDR2 is YYEEEE. The CDR3 contains 16 residues. V was pared by 0 bases and J by 6 bases, with 18 bases between. Filled out from reference TRBV5-6 and TRBJ1-2, the complete variable domain reads DAGVTQSPTHLIKTRGQQVTLRCSPKSGHDTVSWYQQALGQGPQFIFQYYEEEERQRGNFPDRFSGHQFPNYSSELNVNALLLGDSALYLCASSLGWGGSLHGYTFGSGTRLTVV.